The 7 T cell receptor beta chains given below trace back to one sample, sequenced in a study of blood T cell repertoires in COVID-19. Clones were sequenced by immunoSEQ multiplex PCR, and TCRdb holds only the in-frame ones, with some missing. In the table there are just under 20,000 clones, about nine tenths of which are singletons. The sample taken for sequencing was peripheral blood. The receptor source for this set is a human donor in a cohort sampled during active COVID-19.

This chain uses TRBV6-4 with TRBJ2-2; TRBD1 might be the D (5 bases). Germline lookup yields CDR1 MRHNA and CDR2 SNTAGT. The CDR3 has 14 residues. V lost 2 bases and J lost 9, with 13 bases in between. Here the CDR3 reads CASSDTTVSRELFF. The CDR3 DNA reads TGTGCCAGCAGTGACACGACAGTCTCCAGGGAGCTGTTTTTT.

This clone was recorded only once. This chain links TRBV13 with TRBJ2-3; tentatively, D is TRBD2 (7 bases). The CDR3 is 15 residues long. CDR1 is PRHDT and CDR2 is FYEKMQ in the germline V gene (reference sequence). V lost 3 bases and J lost 2, with 12 bases in between. The CDR3: CASSFGGGDTDTQYF. CDR3 coding DNA: TGTGCCAGCAGCTTTGGCGGGGGCGACACAGATACGCAGTATTTT.

Only one count was recorded for this clone. V gene TRBV7-9 combines with J gene TRBJ1-3, with 7 nucleotides matching TRBD1. CDR1 is SEHNR and CDR2 is FQNEAQ in the germline V gene (reference sequence). J lost 0 bases, V lost 3 bases, and 8 bases had no gene match. CDR3 length: 17 amino acids. CDR3 DNA: TGTGCCAGCAGCTTTTCCTGGACAGGCGTCTCTGGAAACACCATATATTTT. Its protein is CASSFSWTGVSGNTIYF.

The genes are TRBV19 and TRBJ2-1; TRBD1 matches at 8 bases. With V trimmed by 2 bases and J by 7 bases, 10 bases remained unmatched. CDR1 and CDR2 (germline): LNHDA, SQIVND (reference sequence). This CDR3 spans 16 amino acids. CDR3 sequence reads: CASSITYQGAGNEQFF. The CDR3 DNA reads as TGTGCCAGTAGTATAACGTATCAGGGGGCGGGGAATGAGCAGTTCTTC.

The V call is TRBV2, the J call TRBJ2-2; D call uncertain. The V gene lost 7 bases and the J gene lost 5 bases, with 11 bases spanning the gap. The CDR3 covers 13 residues. Germline V gene data show CDR1 as SNHLY and CDR2 as FYNNEI. The CDR3 DNA is TGTGCCAGCACCGAGACTGGGACCGGGGAGCTGTTTTTT. As protein: CASTETGTGELFF.

The table lists this clone with a few counts. V and J are TRBV2 and TRBJ2-2, with a possible D match to TRBD1 (6 bases). Trimming shortened V by 10 bases and J by 6 bases, and 12 bases separated the two germline ends. CDR3 length equals 12 residues. Germline V gene lookup returns CDR1 SNHLY and CDR2 FYNNEI. CDR3 coding DNA: TGTGCCACCTCTCAGGGGTCCGGGGAGCTGTTTTTT. Translated, it gives CATSQGSGELFF.

The chain employs TRBV2 and TRBJ2-2; D may be TRBD2 (5 bases). V shed 4 bases and J shed 0 bases, with 9 bases lying between them. Germline V gene sequence: CDR1 SNHLY, CDR2 FYNNEI. This CDR3 spans 15 amino acids. CDR3 protein: CASSVEGTNTGELFF. The CDR3 bases are TGTGCCAGCAGTGTTGAGGGTACGAACACCGGGGAGCTGTTTTTT.